The source of this TCR beta chain is a study of shared clonotypes between healthy human individuals. This table comes from immunoSEQ multiplex PCR, and its TCRdb copy is limited to in-frame clones, with some not included. Of about 960,000 clones detected, around 80% appear once; the ten largest clones hold approximately 1.5%. The CDR3 covers 19 residues. Trimming removed 4 bases from V and 4 bases from J; junction bases left unmatched: 15. Germline assignment: CDR1 SGHRS and CDR2 YFSETQ. Sequenced sample: memory CD4+ T cells sorted from blood. Stated subset: CD45RA-negative fraction. The clonotype originates from a man between 18 and 29 years old in good health. The gene calls are TRBV5-1 and TRBJ2-2; TRBD2 matches 11 bases. The DNA for the CDR3 is TGCGCCAGCAGCCCCTCGGGGGTACTAGCGGGAGCGGTCACCGGGGAGCTGTTTTTT. As protein: CASSPSGVLAGAVTGELFF.